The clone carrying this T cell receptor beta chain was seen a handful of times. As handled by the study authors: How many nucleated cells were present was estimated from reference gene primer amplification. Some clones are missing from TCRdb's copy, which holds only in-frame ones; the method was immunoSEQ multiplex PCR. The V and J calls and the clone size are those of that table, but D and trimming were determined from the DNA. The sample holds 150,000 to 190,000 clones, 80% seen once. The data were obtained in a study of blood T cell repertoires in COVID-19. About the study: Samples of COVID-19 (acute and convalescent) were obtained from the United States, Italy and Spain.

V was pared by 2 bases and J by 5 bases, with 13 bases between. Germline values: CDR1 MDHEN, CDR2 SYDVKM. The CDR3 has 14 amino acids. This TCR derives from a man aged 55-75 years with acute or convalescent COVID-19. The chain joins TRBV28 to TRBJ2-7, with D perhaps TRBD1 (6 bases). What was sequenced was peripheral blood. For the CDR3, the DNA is TGTGCCAGCAGTTTAGTCCAGGGGATCCACGAGCAGTACTTC. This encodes CASSLVQGIHEQYF.